The clone carrying this T cell receptor beta chain has ten or more counts. Its antigen is unknown. This sample stems from a study of blood T cells in healthy people across ages. Study results and caveats: Significant beta diversity loss was already apparent by age around 36, declining roughly linearly.

There are 15 residues in the CDR3. Unmatched junction bases numbered 6, after V lost 4 bases and J lost 2 bases. Germline CDR1 is ENHRY and CDR2 is SYGVKD. Combining a sample-barcoded 5' primer with a J-beta primer mix, a second PCR ran for about 7 to 11 cycles. Via MiXCR, TCRdb re-called the 5' RACE reads, giving one row per CDR3 protein. The sample consists of about 1.4 million distinct CDR3 sequences, roughly 60% of them appearing once. The chain links TRBV10-3 to TRBJ2-3; 7 bases align to TRBD1. The source material was blood. The source of this sequence is a young man in good health. CDR3 region: CAISAGQALTDTQYF. CDR3 nucleotides: TGTGCCATCAGTGCAGGACAGGCGCTCACAGATACGCAGTATTTT.